This TCR beta chain was sequenced in a study of blood T cell repertoires in COVID-19. Study information: Acute-phase and convalescent COVID-19 samples originated in the United States, Italy and Spain. Nucleic acid was either cDNA or gDNA, and it came from T cells, B-cell-depleted T cells, or PBMCs.

Original processing methods: Amplification of reference gene primers provided the estimated nucleated cell counts. Only in-frame clones appear in the TCRdb table, and some are missing; sequencing was by immunoSEQ multiplex PCR. D and trimming were read from the DNA, whereas the V and J calls and clone size are those reported in that table. The table records roughly 170,000 clones, about 87% of them present only once. V lost 1 base to trimming and J lost 10 bases; unmatched junction nucleotides: 15. Germline V lookup: CDR1 SGHTA, CDR2 FQGNSA. CDR3 length: 17 residues. The specimen sequenced was peripheral blood. The sequence came from a man aged 35-49 years with active or convalescent COVID-19. The rearrangement uses TRBV7-2 and TRBJ2-4; 8 nucleotides match TRBD2. CDR3 protein: CASSLGPSGGAAVIQYF. The CDR3 coding sequence is TGTGCCAGCAGCTTAGGGCCAAGCGGGGGAGCCGCAGTGATTCAGTACTTC.